This T cell receptor (beta chain) was documented in a study of Ad26.COV2.S vaccination and SARS-CoV-2 variants. Study information: Vaccine-arm donor from the placebo-controlled COV1001 Ad26.COV2.S trial.

Germline assignment: CDR1 SGHRS and CDR2 YFSETQ. V lost 5 bases, J lost 4 bases, and 6 bases stayed unmatched. The CDR3 has 16 amino acids. Regarding treatment: over 15 received Ad26.COV2.S at low or high dose, single or two shots; 5 received placebo; per-sample allocation not given. Specimen acquisition occurred on day 63 following the initial vaccine or placebo injection. In the vaccine, an Ad26 vector expressed the SARS-CoV-2 spike of the Wuhan strain. Measured with immunoSEQ multiplex PCR; TCRdb has only the in-frame clones, and not every one. The sample contains about half a million clones, 89% of which appear only once.

The sequence was obtained from a person between 18 and 60 years old who received the Ad26.COV2.S COVID-19 vaccine or a placebo. The sequences come from peripheral blood, collected in a trial of Ad26.COV2.S vaccine versus placebo. The V gene is TRBV5-1, the J gene TRBJ2-3; 14 nucleotides agree with TRBD2. CDR3 sequence (DNA): TGCGCCAGCAGAAGCGGACTAGCGGGAGGACCAGATACGCAGTATTTT. Protein sequence: CASRSGLAGGPDTQYF.